These 30 T cell receptor beta chains originate from one sample sequenced in a study of T cell responses to AZD1222 COVID-19 vaccine. Profiling relied on immunoSEQ multiplex PCR, and the TCRdb table lists in-frame clones only, not all of them. The sample includes about 140,000 clones, 80% to 95% of them seen just once. Source: peripheral blood, taken 28 days after the second AZD1222 dose. The source of these receptors is an adult who received the AZD1222 COVID-19 vaccine.

V and J are TRBV2 and TRBJ1-2; a possible D gene is TRBD1 (6 bases). Trimming took 4 bases from V and 8 from J, leaving 8 bases between them. The germline gives CDR1 SNHLY, CDR2 FYNNEI. The CDR3 consists of 11 residues. The CDR3 sequence: CASSGQVGYTF. The CDR3 nucleotides read TGTGCCAGCAGTGGACAGGTCGGCTACACCTTC. Complete variable domain (other parts from reference TRBV2 and TRBJ1-2): EPEVTQTPSHQVTQMGQEVILRCVPISNHLYFYWYRQILGQKVEFLVSFYNNEISEKSEIFDDQFSVERPDGSNFTLKIRSTKLEDSAMYFCASSGQVGYTFGSGTRLTVV.

The chain uses TRBV12-3 or TRBV12-4 and TRBJ2-5; D gene ambiguous. V dropped 0 bases and J dropped 3 bases, with 5 bases sitting between them. This CDR3 region has 13 residues. The CDR3 here is CASSLAEKETQYF. CDR3 DNA sequence: TGTGCCAGCAGTTTAGCCGAAAAAGAGACCCAGTACTTC.

The chain joins TRBV28 to TRBJ1-2; D uncertain. Germline assignment: CDR1 MDHEN and CDR2 SYDVKM. The CDR3 is 12 residues long. V lost 2 bases to trimming and J lost 5 bases, with 6 bases between them. The CDR3 loop reads CASSLRLYGYTF. CDR3 sequence (DNA): TGTGCCAGCAGTTTAAGGCTGTATGGCTACACCTTC.

The V gene is TRBV7-9, the J gene TRBJ2-3; the match to TRBD2 covers 11 bases. The length of the CDR3 is 16 residues. Germline CDR1 is SEHNR and CDR2 is FQNEAQ (reference sequence). V dropped 4 bases and J dropped 0; count of bases not matched to a gene: 3. This CDR3 is CASSYASGGSTDTQYF. The CDR3 DNA sequence: TGTGCCAGCAGCTACGCTAGCGGGGGGAGCACAGATACGCAGTATTTT.

The chain is built from TRBV21-1 and TRBJ2-1; TRBD2 was called by the table and not checked on the DNA. TRBV21-1 is designated a pseudogene. CDR3 length: 13 amino acids. Here the CDR3 reads CASSITGNYEQFF. The CDR3 DNA reads as TGTGCCAGCAGCATAACGGGTAACTATGAGCAGTTCTTC.

The chain combines TRBV7-2 with TRBJ1-6, with D unresolved. In germline, CDR1 is SGHTA, CDR2 FQGNSA. Trimming pared 4 bases from V and 8 bases from J, leaving 12 bases between. The CDR3 sequence is 14 residues long. CDR3 sequence reads: CASSSDWPYSPLHF. The CDR3 nucleotides read TGTGCCAGCAGCTCTGACTGGCCGTATTCACCCCTCCACTTT.

The chain links TRBV3-1 (or the pseudogene TRBV3-2) to TRBJ1-2; no clear D gene. CDR3 length: 11 amino acids. CDR1 is LGHDT, CDR2 YNNKEL, per germline (reference sequence). The ends were cut back, 4 bases at V and 8 bases at J, with 8 bases in the middle. The CDR3 here is CASSRESGYTF. CDR3 coding DNA: TGTGCCAGCAGCCGGGAGAGCGGCTACACCTTC.

This sequence joins TRBV27 and TRBJ1-1; 9 bases map to TRBD1. The CDR3 has 13 amino acids. The germline CDR1 and CDR2 sequences are MNHEY and SMNVEV (reference sequence). The junction had 2 bases not matched to a gene; V was cut back by 6 bases and J by 3 bases. The CDR3 loop reads CASSRTGDTEAFF. The DNA for the CDR3 is TGTGCCAGCAGCAGGACAGGGGACACTGAAGCTTTCTTT.

The chain joins TRBV3-1 (or the pseudogene TRBV3-2) to TRBJ2-4; D not resolved. Germline V CDR1 and CDR2: LGHDT, YNNKEL (reference sequence). Trimming pared 3 bases from V and 0 bases from J, leaving 12 bases between. This CDR3 region has 16 residues. CDR3 nucleotides: TGTGCCAGCAGCCAGCTACAGATACTAGCCAAAAACATTCAGTACTTC. This gives the protein CASSQLQILAKNIQYF.

This rearrangement joins TRBV19 to TRBJ1-5, with D maybe TRBD1 (5 bases). CDR1 is LNHDA, CDR2 SQIVND, per germline (reference sequence). CDR3 length equals 13 residues. The V gene lost 8 bases and the J gene lost 7 bases, with 15 bases spanning the gap. The DNA of the CDR3 is TGTGCCAGTGCCGGGACGCACATCCAGCCCCAGCATTTT. It specifies CASAGTHIQPQHF.

The chain carries TRBV27 and TRBJ1-1; D is undetermined. This CDR3 is 14 amino acids long. The germline V gene has CDR1 MNHEY and CDR2 SMNVEV (reference sequence). V lost 5 bases and J 4 bases, leaving 14 bases between the germline ends. CDR3 residues: CASSDSGILTEAFF. The CDR3, as DNA: TGTGCCAGCAGTGATTCGGGGATACTCACTGAAGCTTTCTTT.

The V call is TRBV19, the J call TRBJ2-5; 11 bases line up with TRBD1. In germline, CDR1 is LNHDA, CDR2 SQIVND (reference sequence). The CDR3 runs 15 residues. The V gene end was trimmed by 4 bases and the J gene end by 5 bases; junction bases not matched to a gene: 6. The CDR3 DNA reads as TGTGCCAGTAGTACACTTGGACAGGGGGCGGAGACCCAGTACTTC. Its protein product is CASSTLGQGAETQYF.

DNA for the CDR3: TGTGCCAGCAGCCCCTCTAGCGGGGGGTACACAGATACGCAGTATTTT. Residues: CASSPSSGGYTDTQYF. The chain employs TRBV7-2 and TRBJ2-3; 11 bases are a match to TRBD2. The CDR3 length is 16 residues. Germline CDR1 SGHTA, CDR2 FQGNSA. Losses at the gene ends were 5 bases for V and 2 bases for J; bases not matched to a gene: 6.

The chain employs TRBV10-3 and TRBJ1-2, with a possible D match to TRBD1 (6 bases). Germline V lookup: CDR1 ENHRY, CDR2 SYGVKD. Trimming stripped 3 bases from V and 2 bases from J, with 10 bases between. The CDR3 length is 14 residues. CDR3 protein: CAISDPTGNYGYTF. In nucleotides, the CDR3 is TGTGCCATCAGTGACCCGACAGGAAACTATGGCTACACCTTC.

This chain connects TRBV6-5 to TRBJ2-2, with a possible D match to TRBD1 (6 bases). This CDR3 is 13 amino acids long. V was shortened by 10 bases and J by 5 bases, with 14 bases between the two germline ends. Per the germline V gene, CDR1 is MNHEY and CDR2 is SVGAGI. The CDR3 region is CANQGIKTGELFF. As DNA, the CDR3 is TGTGCCAACCAGGGGATAAAAACCGGGGAGCTGTTTTTT.

This clone was observed once. At one end the junction does not follow the germline gene, possibly because of a read error. The gene calls are TRBV2 and TRBJ2-1; TRBD2 matches 8 bases. The V gene's germline CDR1 is SNHLY and CDR2 FYNNEI. The CDR3 spans 15 residues. CDR3 bases: TGTGCCAGCAGTGATGGGACTAGAGGCTACCATGAGCAGTTCTTC. Amino acids: CASSDGTRGYHEQFF.

The CDR3 sequence is CASSISGSSYNEQFF. The CDR3 DNA follows: TGTGCCAGTAGTATATCGGGTAGCTCCTACAATGAGCAGTTCTTC. V usage is TRBV19 and J usage is TRBJ2-1, with no clear D. Trimming removed 2 bases from V and 0 bases from J, with 8 bases in between. The CDR3 spans 15 residues. Germline loops: CDR1 LNHDA, CDR2 SQIVND (reference sequence).

The chain couples TRBV7-3 to TRBJ1-1; 8 bases map to TRBD1. The CDR3 spans 15 residues. Germline V gives CDR1 SGHTA, CDR2 FQGTGA. The trim removed 2 bases at V and 0 bases at J, leaving 2 bases unmatched. In DNA form, the CDR3 reads TGTGCCAGCAGCTTAGGACAGGGACTGAACACTGAAGCTTTCTTT. Its translation is CASSLGQGLNTEAFF. The whole variable domain, filled in from reference TRBV7-3 and TRBJ1-1, reads GAGVSQTPSNKVTEKGKYVELRCDPISGHTALYWYRQSLGQGPEFLIYFQGTGAADDSGLPNDRFFAVRPEGSVSTLKIQRTERGDSAVYLCASSLGQGLNTEAFFGQGTRLTVV.

J is TRBJ2-7 and V is TRBV11-2; no reliable D call. Between the trimmed V and J ends, which lost 0 bases and 0 bases, there was a span of 9 bases. Looked up from germline, CDR1 is SGHAT and CDR2 is FQNNGV. CDR3 length: 15 residues. Here the CDR3 reads CASSLDGGPSYEQYF. The CDR3, as DNA: TGTGCCAGCAGCTTAGATGGCGGACCCTCCTACGAGCAGTACTTC.

This chain joins TRBV2 and TRBJ2-3; 7 nucleotides align to TRBD2. The CDR3 covers 14 residues. CDR1 and CDR2 from the germline V gene are SNHLY and FYNNEI. The ends lost 6 bases at V and 1 base at J; junction bases unmatched: 4. The CDR3 spells CASSGGSGTDTQYF. Written as DNA, the CDR3 is TGTGCCAGCAGCGGGGGGTCGGGCACAGATACGCAGTATTTT.

This sequence joins TRBV7-3 and TRBJ1-5, with D possibly TRBD1 on 6 matching bases. V was shortened by 5 bases and J by 1 base, with 12 bases between the two germline ends. CDR1 is SGHTA, CDR2 FQGTGA, per germline. The CDR3 consists of 15 residues. The CDR3 loop reads CASSAEGGSNQPQHF. The CDR3 bases are TGTGCCAGCAGCGCCGAGGGGGGGAGCAATCAGCCCCAGCATTTT.

The rearrangement joins TRBV6-2 or TRBV6-3 to TRBJ2-7; D gene ambiguous. The CDR3 is made up of 13 amino acids. V was cut by 7 bases and J by 4 bases, with 14 bases left in between. In germline, CDR1 is MNHEY, CDR2 SVGEGT. Here the CDR3 DNA reads TGTGCCAGCACCCCTATGAGGCTTTACGAGCAGTACTTC. Translating gives CASTPMRLYEQYF.

The chain couples TRBV5-4 to TRBJ1-2; D is perhaps TRBD1 (5 bases). With 6 bases removed from V and 8 bases from J, the gap between germline ends came to 20 bases. This CDR3 has 14 residues. Germline values: CDR1 SGHNT, CDR2 YYREEE (reference sequence). This CDR3 is CASKEGSTSGGYTF. DNA for the CDR3: TGTGCCAGCAAGGAGGGGTCTACTTCCGGCGGCTACACCTTC.

The V gene is TRBV14, the J gene TRBJ1-2; 7 bases align to TRBD1. The trim removed 1 base at V and 7 bases at J, leaving 9 bases unmatched. The CDR3 is 15 amino acids. The germline CDR1 and CDR2 sequences are SGHDN and FVKESK. CDR3 nucleotides: TGTGCCAGCAGCCAAGCACTAGGACAGGTCCCTGGCTACACCTTC. It translates to CASSQALGQVPGYTF.

The V call is TRBV29-1, the J call TRBJ1-1; perhaps TRBD1 as D (6 bases). Trimming pared 7 bases from V and 4 bases from J, leaving 13 bases between. This CDR3 has 12 amino acids. Germline lookup yields CDR1 SQVTM and CDR2 ANQGSEA. CDR3 in amino acids: CSATGRTTEAFF. In nucleotides, the CDR3 is TGCAGCGCCACAGGGAGGACCACTGAAGCTTTCTTT.

V and J are TRBV27 and TRBJ2-5, with D possibly being TRBD2 (6 bases). V dropped 1 base and J dropped 2 bases, with 11 bases sitting between them. The CDR3 consists of 15 residues. From germline, CDR1 is MNHEY and CDR2 SMNVEV (reference sequence). Here the CDR3 reads CASSLFSGTQETQYF. In DNA, the CDR3 is TGTGCCAGCAGTTTATTTTCGGGGACTCAAGAGACCCAGTACTTC.

This sequence joins TRBV29-1 and TRBJ1-1, with D unresolved. Trimming shortened V by 0 bases and J by 0 bases, and 8 bases separated the two germline ends. The CDR3 is 14 residues long. The germline CDR1 and CDR2 sequences are SQVTM and ANQGSEA. DNA of the CDR3: TGCAGCGTTGAAGATCCGTTCATGAACACTGAAGCTTTCTTT. It encodes CSVEDPFMNTEAFF. The full variable domain, in which reference TRBV29-1 and TRBJ1-1 provide the parts outside the CDR3, is SAVISQKPSRDICQRGTSLTIQCQVDSQVTMMFWYRQQPGQSLTLIATANQGSEATYESGFVIDKFPISRPNLTFSTLTVSNMSPEDSSIYLCSVEDPFMNTEAFFGQGTRLTVV.

The gene calls are TRBV4-3 and TRBJ2-2; no clear D gene. V lost 0 bases and J 2 bases, leaving 13 bases between the germline ends. The CDR3 sequence is 17 residues long. The germline CDR1 and CDR2 sequences are LGHNA and YSLEER. CDR3 protein: CASSQDLASRNTGELFF. CDR3 in DNA: TGCGCCAGCAGCCAAGATCTGGCTAGTCGTAACACCGGGGAGCTGTTTTTT.

The chain combines TRBV12-5 with TRBJ2-1; 9 nucleotides agree with TRBD2. J gave up 5 bases and V 5 bases, and 16 bases lay outside the gene matches. Germline CDR1 LGHNT, CDR2 FRNRAP. The CDR3 is made up of 18 amino acids. CDR3 DNA: TGTGCTAGTGGTCGGGGCGGGGGAGCGGGAGGTCGGAACAATGAGCAGTTCTTC. It codes for CASGRGGGAGGRNNEQFF.

The V gene is TRBV5-1, the J gene TRBJ1-3; D is unresolved. The CDR3 has 15 residues. Per germline, CDR1 SGHRS and CDR2 YFSETQ. V lost 1 base and J 0 bases, leaving 8 bases between the germline ends. CDR3: CASSLTRSSGNTIYF. The CDR3 coding sequence is TGCGCCAGCAGCTTGACAAGGAGCTCTGGAAACACCATATATTTT.